Following are 17 T cell receptor beta chains from one sample sequenced in a study of post-analysis software for immune sequencing data. Broader study findings: Roughly 5 TRBV segments, including TRBV5-6, TRBV5-1 and TRBV20-1, were more frequent in patients than controls.

Incorporated into the TCR beta cDNA libraries were unique molecular identifiers, which served to reduce PCR and sequencing biases. TCRdb ran MiXCR on the PCR reads and lists one entry per CDR3 protein. This table has hundreds of thousands of distinct CDR3 sequences, 55% to 60% appearing once. These receptors have no known antigen. The specimen was blood. The receptors come from a girl between 2 and 10 years old with multiple sclerosis.

This clonotype came up once. V is TRBV7-2 and J is TRBJ1-1; 7 bases line up with TRBD1. Per the germline V gene, CDR1 is SGHTA and CDR2 is FQGNSA. CDR3 length equals 14 residues. V was pared by 2 bases and J by 5 bases, with 5 bases of the junction left unmatched. The CDR3 DNA follows: TGTGCCAGCAGCTTAAAGCCAGGGGGTACTGAAGCTTTCTTT. It specifies CASSLKPGGTEAFF.

The chain uses TRBV7-2 and TRBJ1-5; maybe TRBD1 (5 bases). The germline CDR1 and CDR2 sequences are SGHTA and FQGNSA. V dropped 5 bases and J dropped 3 bases, with 11 bases sitting between them. This CDR3 is 14 amino acids long. For the CDR3, the DNA is TGTGCCAGCAGCCGAGACAGTTTCAATCAGCCCCAGCATTTT. It is translated as CASSRDSFNQPQHF. The full variable domain, with the rest looked up from reference TRBV7-2 and TRBJ1-5, is GAGVSQSPSNKVTEKGKDVELRCDPISGHTALYWYRQSLGQGLEFLIYFQGNSAPDKSGLPSDRFSAERTGGSVSTLTIQRTQQEDSAVYLCASSRDSFNQPQHFGDGTRLSIL.

The V gene is TRBV3-1, the J gene TRBJ1-6; the D is unclear. The V gene lost 1 base and the J gene lost 10 bases, with 23 bases spanning the gap. The length of the CDR3 is 18 residues. The germline V gene has CDR1 LGHDT and CDR2 YNNKEL (reference sequence). As DNA, the CDR3 is TGTGCCAGCAGCCAAGGCCCATTGTGGGTGGAGGGTTACTCACCCCTCCACTTT. As protein: CASSQGPLWVEGYSPLHF.

V and J are TRBV7-2 and TRBJ2-5; TRBD2 is a possible D gene (7 bases). Germline V gene sequence: CDR1 SGHTA, CDR2 FQGNSA. The CDR3 covers 15 residues. V lost 1 base, J lost 7 bases, and 16 bases lay in between. CDR3 amino acids: CASSLVGGPGATQYF. The DNA for the CDR3 is TGTGCCAGCAGCTTAGTCGGGGGGCCGGGCGCGACCCAGTACTTC. The full variable domain, in which reference TRBV7-2 and TRBJ2-5 provide the parts outside the CDR3, is GAGVSQSPSNKVTEKGKDVELRCDPISGHTALYWYRQSLGQGLEFLIYFQGNSAPDKSGLPSDRFSAERTGGSVSTLTIQRTQQEDSAVYLCASSLVGGPGATQYFGPGTRLLVL.

This clonotype appeared a few times. Here the CDR3 DNA reads TGTGCCAGCAGCGTTATTAGCGGAGTTCACTACGAGCAGTACTTC. Translating it yields CASSVISGVHYEQYF. The chain combines TRBV9 with TRBJ2-7, with D perhaps TRBD2 (6 bases). CDR3 size: 15 residues. Germline V lookup: CDR1 SGDLS, CDR2 YYNGEE. The V and J ends lost 2 bases and 3 bases respectively, with 15 bases between them. The full variable domain, rest sourced from reference TRBV9 and TRBJ2-7, is DSGVTQTPKHLITATGQRVTLRCSPRSGDLSVYWYQQSLDQGLQFLIQYYNGEERAKGNILERFSAQQFPDLHSELNLSSLELGDSALYFCASSVISGVHYEQYFGPGTRLTVT.

This clonotype was observed once. This sequence joins TRBV6-5 and TRBJ1-1; D is uncertain. CDR1 is MNHEY and CDR2 is SVGAGI in the germline V gene. The CDR3 extends over 13 amino acids. Trimming removed 0 bases at V and 6 bases at J, with 8 bases between. The CDR3 protein is CASSYSERPEAFF. The CDR3 DNA is TGTGCCAGCAGTTACTCCGAGCGGCCTGAAGCTTTCTTT.

This chain uses TRBV2 with TRBJ2-1; D ambiguous. Trimming cost V 6 bases and J 4 bases, with 4 bases left between them. Germline CDR1 and CDR2: SNHLY and FYNNEI. This CDR3 is 11 amino acids long. In DNA, the CDR3 is TGTGCCAGCAGGCAGTACAATGAGCAGTTCTTC. Amino acid sequence: CASRQYNEQFF.

This clonotype was recorded once. The chain couples TRBV20-1 to TRBJ2-5; 8 bases line up with TRBD1. The J call is doubtful: the DNA matches TRBJ2-7 better. CDR1 DFQATT and CDR2 SNEGSKA come from the germline V gene (reference sequence). There are 11 residues in the CDR3. The CDR3 DNA is TGCAGTGCCAGACAGGGGACCGAGCAGTACTTC. It specifies CSARQGTEQYF.

The rearrangement links TRBV6-1 to TRBJ2-7, with 7 bases fitting TRBD2. Germline CDR1 reads MNHNS; CDR2 reads SASEGT. The CDR3 is 15 residues long. V shed 1 base and J 2 bases; nucleotides not matched to a gene: 5. Here the CDR3 DNA reads TGTGCCAGCAGTGAAGAAGCGGGACCCGCCTACGAGCAGTACTTC. Its protein is CASSEEAGPAYEQYF.

The rearrangement links TRBV20-1 to TRBJ2-1; a possible D gene is TRBD1 (6 bases). V lost 6 bases to trimming and J lost 4 bases, with 19 bases between them. This CDR3 is 15 amino acids long. CDR1 and CDR2 (germline): DFQATT, SNEGSKA (reference sequence). For the CDR3, the DNA is TGCAGTGCAACTTCCCCGGACAGAACGTACAATGAGCAGTTCTTC. Protein: CSATSPDRTYNEQFF.

This clonotype was observed a handful of times. The chain is built from TRBV12-3 or TRBV12-4 and TRBJ2-7; D unresolved. The CDR3 loop spans 13 amino acids. Trimming pared 5 bases from V and 4 bases from J, leaving 12 bases between. CDR3 sequence (DNA): TGTGCCAGCAGTCCCTTGCGGCGTTACGAGCAGTACTTC. It encodes CASSPLRRYEQYF.

J is TRBJ2-1 and V is TRBV20-1, with D possibly matching TRBD2 (7 bases). Trimming stripped 3 bases from V and 5 bases from J, with 14 bases between. CDR1 and CDR2 from the germline V gene are DFQATT and SNEGSKA (reference sequence). This CDR3 is built from 14 residues. The CDR3 loop reads CSARGGPDNNEQFF. CDR3 DNA sequence: TGCAGTGCTAGGGGGGGGCCAGATAACAATGAGCAGTTCTTC.

The chain combines TRBV27 with TRBJ1-1; the D is unclear. Germline lookup yields CDR1 MNHEY and CDR2 SMNVEV (reference sequence). This CDR3 is built from 14 residues. The ends were cut back, 0 bases at V and 7 bases at J, with 12 bases in the middle. The CDR3 sequence is CASSLSSREGEAFF. For the CDR3, the DNA is TGTGCCAGCAGTTTATCTTCAAGGGAAGGTGAAGCTTTCTTT.

CDR3 protein: CASTPTYGESTDTQYF. Written as DNA, the CDR3 is TGTGCCAGCACCCCAACCTATGGGGAGAGCACAGATACGCAGTATTTT. The rearrangement links TRBV6-5 to TRBJ2-3, with D possibly matching TRBD2 (5 bases). Germline V gene lookup returns CDR1 MNHEY and CDR2 SVGAGI. Trimming cost V 7 bases and J 0 bases, with 17 bases left between them. The CDR3 is 16 residues long.

The chain carries TRBV4-2 and TRBJ2-1; 12 bases map to TRBD2. V trimming: 1 base; J trimming: 5 bases; junction bases outside the gene matches: 0. This CDR3 is 15 amino acids long. CDR1 is LGHNA, CDR2 YNFKEQ, per germline. The CDR3 reads CASSQGTSGDNEQFF. For the CDR3, the DNA is TGTGCCAGCAGCCAAGGGACTAGCGGGGACAATGAGCAGTTCTTC.

The chain has TRBV6-2 or TRBV6-3 and TRBJ2-7; TRBD2 is a possible D gene (6 bases). This CDR3 comprises 17 residues. Looked up from germline, CDR1 is MNHEY and CDR2 is SVGEGT. The V end was cut by 2 bases, the J end by 1 base, with 18 bases between. The CDR3 loop reads CASSYDEEAGGSYEQYF. As DNA, the CDR3 is TGTGCCAGCAGTTACGACGAGGAAGCGGGCGGTTCCTACGAGCAGTACTTC.

V and J are TRBV7-9 and TRBJ2-1; D ambiguous. Germline loops: CDR1 SEHNR, CDR2 FQNEAQ (reference sequence). The germline V and J ends were trimmed by 5 bases and 6 bases, with 14 bases remaining between them. CDR3 length: 14 residues. CDR3 amino acids: CASSLAGYGNEQFF. CDR3 coding DNA: TGTGCCAGCAGCCTCGCCGGATACGGCAATGAGCAGTTCTTC.